This T cell receptor beta chain is from a study of identifying expanded T cells in peripheral blood. Study-level findings and limits: Approximately 2-week clone count variance significantly increased as total template count grew. Differentially abundant clones: around 1.2 between replicates, just under 17 at around 14 days, approximately 19 at four.

The table came from immunoSEQ multiplex PCR; TCRdb's copy has only in-frame clones and leaves some out. Counted here are about 110,000 clones, about nine tenths occurring once; the ten biggest clones make up 7.5% to 10%. Looked up from germline, CDR1 is SGDLS and CDR2 is YYNGEE. The CDR3 has 13 amino acids. V shed 2 bases and J shed 7 bases, with 10 bases lying between them. Collection occurred without any documented infections or immune events in donors. On this clone itself: Antigen: not known.

The sequence was collected from a person aged 18 to 75 in good health. The genes are TRBV9 and TRBJ2-1, with D unclear. Sequencing input: blood. CDR3 sequence (DNA): TGTGCCAGCAGCGTGAGCCGAAATAATGAGCAGTTCTTC. It is translated as CASSVSRNNEQFF.